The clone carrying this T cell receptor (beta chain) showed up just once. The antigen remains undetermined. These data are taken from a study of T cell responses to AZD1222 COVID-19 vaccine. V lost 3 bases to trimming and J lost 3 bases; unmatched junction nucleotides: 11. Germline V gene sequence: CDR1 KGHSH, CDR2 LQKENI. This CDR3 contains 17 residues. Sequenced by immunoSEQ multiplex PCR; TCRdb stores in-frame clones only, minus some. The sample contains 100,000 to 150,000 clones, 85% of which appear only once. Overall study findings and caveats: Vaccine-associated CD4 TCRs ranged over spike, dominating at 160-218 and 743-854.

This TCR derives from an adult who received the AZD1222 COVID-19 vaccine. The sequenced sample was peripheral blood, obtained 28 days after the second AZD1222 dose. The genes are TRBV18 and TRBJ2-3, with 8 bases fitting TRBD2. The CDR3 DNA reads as TGTGCCAGCTCACCCACCGTCGGGGCGGGGGGTACAGATACGCAGTATTTT. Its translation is CASSPTVGAGGTDTQYF.